This record concerns one TCR beta chain sequence. Its target is unknown. Libraries were prepared by immunoSEQ multiplex PCR; TCRdb keeps only in-frame clonotypes and omits some of them. The data show over 85,000 clones, with 88% seen just once and about 1.5% held by the top ten. A roughly 130-subject validation cohort, separate from the approximately 610-subject first cohort, supplied the donors. The data belong to a study of cytomegalovirus exposure and HLA in healthy donors. Study as a whole: It was reported in a later analysis that the same platform had been used for the 120 validation repertoires as for the 666 first-cohort repertoires. Study findings and constraints: In vitro data verified a few CMV-associated chains as specific for CMV antigens.

The sequenced material came from PBMCs. This clonotype was sampled from a woman between 25 and 40 years old in good health and CMV-seropositive.

The CDR3 is CAQGQSLGELFF. The CDR3 DNA reads as TGTGCCCAGGGACAGTCTTTGGGGGAGCTGTTTTTT. V is TRBV30 and J is TRBJ2-2, with 7 bases aligning to TRBD1. The germline V gene encodes CDR1 GTSNPN and CDR2 SVGIG (reference sequence). Trimming took 8 bases from V and 8 from J; bases not matched to a gene: 8. The CDR3 runs 12 residues.